What follows are 19 T cell receptor beta chains derived from one specimen sequenced in a study of control samples from healthy donors and cancer patients. Sequencing used immunoSEQ multiplex PCR; TCRdb keeps in-frame clones, though not all of them. Here the sample spans roughly 450,000 clones, about nine tenths being singletons. Sequenced: PBMCs. Every receptor here comes from a man aged 35 to 55 with head and neck cancer.

V and J are TRBV18 and TRBJ1-2; the D gene is possibly TRBD1 (5 bases). From germline, CDR1 is KGHSH and CDR2 LQKENI. The CDR3 sequence is 15 residues long. The V gene lost 5 bases and the J gene lost 0 bases, with 13 bases spanning the gap. CDR3 loop: CASSVRDPSNYGYTF. The DNA for the CDR3 is TGTGCCAGCTCAGTCCGGGACCCTTCTAACTATGGCTACACCTTC.

The gene calls are TRBV2 and TRBJ1-5; no firm D call. The CDR3 extends over 13 amino acids. Germline values: CDR1 SNHLY, CDR2 FYNNEI. Trimming cost V 2 bases and J 4 bases, with 6 bases left between them. The CDR3 sequence is CASSEKLNQPQHF. CDR3 coding DNA: TGTGCCAGCAGTGAAAAATTGAATCAGCCCCAGCATTTT.

The chain employs TRBV7-2 and TRBJ2-1; 7 bases line up with TRBD2. The germline V gene has CDR1 SGHTA and CDR2 FQGNSA. Trimming cost V 2 bases and J 4 bases; bases outside gene matches: 8. The CDR3 length is 16 residues. CDR3 sequence reads: CASSLPSGWGYNEQFF. Written as DNA, the CDR3 is TGTGCCAGCAGCTTACCTAGCGGCTGGGGGTACAATGAGCAGTTCTTC.

The chain recombines TRBV11-1 with TRBJ1-2; D gene unclear. CDR3 length equals 16 residues. Per germline, CDR1 SGHAT and CDR2 FQDESV (reference sequence). With 5 bases removed from V and 1 base from J, the gap between germline ends came to 17 bases. CDR3 protein: CASSPGIGAHNYGYTF. CDR3 bases: TGTGCCAGCAGCCCGGGGATAGGAGCCCATAACTATGGCTACACCTTC.

The rearrangement uses TRBV11-3 and TRBJ1-1; tentatively, D is TRBD1 (5 bases). CDR3 length: 13 amino acids. The ends were cut back, 0 bases at V and 9 bases at J, with 11 bases in the middle. CDR1 and CDR2 from the germline V gene are SGHNT and YENEEA. CDR3 in amino acids: CASSLDRDAKAFF. The DNA of the CDR3 is TGTGCCAGCAGCTTAGATCGGGACGCTAAAGCTTTCTTT.

This clone appeared once. The chain couples TRBV4-1 to TRBJ2-2, with 8 bases fitting TRBD1. This CDR3 contains 15 residues. J was trimmed by 6 bases and V by 3 bases; bases with no gene match: 6. Germline V lookup: CDR1 MGHRA, CDR2 YSYEKL. Written as DNA, the CDR3 is TGCGCCAGCAGCCATTCCGACAGGGGCGCCGGGGAGCTGTTTTTT. Protein: CASSHSDRGAGELFF.

The chain is built from TRBV11-2 and TRBJ2-2; D is unclear. Between the trimmed V and J ends, which lost 3 bases and 1 base, there was a span of 9 bases. CDR1 SGHAT and CDR2 FQNNGV come from the germline V gene. The CDR3 spans 15 residues. CDR3: CASSLFVLNTGELFF. CDR3 in DNA: TGTGCCAGCAGCTTGTTCGTGCTGAACACCGGGGAGCTGTTTTTT.

V gene TRBV11-3 combines with J gene TRBJ1-1; 7 nucleotides match TRBD1. The CDR3 extends over 13 amino acids. The V gene end was trimmed by 3 bases and the J gene end by 5 bases; junction bases not matched to a gene: 3. CDR1 is SGHNT, CDR2 YENEEA, per germline. CDR3 amino acids: CASSFSGGTEAFF. As DNA, the CDR3 is TGTGCCAGCAGCTTTTCAGGGGGGACTGAAGCTTTCTTT.

This chain connects TRBV19 to TRBJ1-2; 9 bases match TRBD1. This CDR3 is built from 16 residues. Losses at the gene ends were 0 bases for V and 4 bases for J; bases not matched to a gene: 6. Germline lookup yields CDR1 LNHDA and CDR2 SQIVND (reference sequence). The DNA for the CDR3 is TGTGCCAGTAGTATAGATACAGGGGGCCTGAGCTATGGCTACACCTTC. Its translation: CASSIDTGGLSYGYTF.

This clone was counted between two and nine times. The chain has TRBV25-1 and TRBJ1-1; 7 bases fit TRBD1. The CDR3 runs 14 residues. CDR1 is MGHDK and CDR2 is SYGVNS in the germline V gene. Germline trimming cut 7 bases from V and 6 bases from J; bases unmatched to any gene: 11. CDR3 loop: CASIQREGASEAFF. The CDR3 region has the DNA TGTGCCAGCATCCAAAGAGAGGGGGCCTCTGAAGCTTTCTTT.

The chain is built from TRBV12-3 or TRBV12-4 and TRBJ2-7; maybe TRBD1 (5 bases). This CDR3 comprises 13 residues. Trimming took 5 bases from V and 1 from J, leaving 9 bases between them. CDR3 coding DNA: TGTGCCAGCAGTCCAGGGATGTCCTACGAGCAGTACTTC. The encoded protein is CASSPGMSYEQYF.

The chain has TRBV12-5 and TRBJ2-7; 10 bases match TRBD1. This CDR3 has 16 residues. Germline CDR1 LGHNT, CDR2 FRNRAP. The V segment lost 4 bases and the J segment 5 bases; nucleotides outside the gene matches: 11. CDR3 in amino acids: CASGSPRGTGADEQYF. The CDR3, as DNA: TGTGCTAGTGGTTCACCCAGGGGGACAGGGGCAGACGAGCAGTACTTC.

This clone was seen more than once but under ten times. The CDR3 DNA reads as TGTGCCAGCAGTGACCGGGACAGGGACAATTCACCCCTCCACTTT. It is translated as CASSDRDRDNSPLHF. This chain uses TRBV6-1 with TRBJ1-6; 9 nucleotides match TRBD1. The CDR3 runs 15 residues. Trimming cost V 3 bases and J 7 bases; bases outside gene matches: 4. From germline, CDR1 is MNHNS and CDR2 SASEGT.

The chain has TRBV16 and TRBJ1-1, with D possibly being TRBD1 (6 bases). Trimming took off 0 bases at V and 8 bases at J, with 13 bases between the two ends. The CDR3 runs 14 residues. Looked up from germline, CDR1 is KGHSY and CDR2 is FQNENV. DNA of the CDR3: TGTGCCAGCAGCCAATCGGGCGGGGGCTTGGAAGCTTTCTTT. The encoded protein is CASSQSGGGLEAFF.

The chain is built from TRBV9 and TRBJ2-1, with a possible D match to TRBD2 (5 bases). V was trimmed by 1 base and J by 8 bases, leaving 7 bases between them. CDR3 size: 12 residues. CDR1 and CDR2 from the germline V gene are SGDLS and YYNGEE. This CDR3 is CASSVLADEQFF. The CDR3, as DNA: TGTGCCAGCAGCGTACTAGCCGATGAGCAGTTCTTC.

Concerning this clone itself: The junction shows a germline mismatch at one end, possibly a read error. The J gene is TRBJ2-2, the V gene TRBV28; D perhaps matches TRBD2 (6 bases). CDR3 size: 15 residues. The germline CDR1 and CDR2 sequences are MDHEN and SYDVKM. Here the CDR3 reads CASSVGGENPGELFF. DNA for the CDR3: TGTGCCAGCAGTGTCGGGGGAGAGAACCCCGGGGAGCTGTTTTTT.

The V call is TRBV7-2, the J call TRBJ1-2; possibly TRBD1 for D (5 bases). Trimming left V 10 bases short and J 4 bases short, with 13 bases between. The CDR3 has 12 amino acids. The germline V gene encodes CDR1 SGHTA and CDR2 FQGNSA. This CDR3 is CATPQAPYGYTF. In DNA, the CDR3 is TGTGCCACCCCACAGGCCCCCTATGGCTACACCTTC.

In its sample, this clone was seen a few times. The V and J genes are TRBV5-4 and TRBJ1-2; TRBD1 agrees at 7 bases. The junction had 9 bases not matched to a gene; V was cut back by 4 bases and J by 0 bases. CDR3 size: 16 residues. Germline CDR1 reads SGHNT; CDR2 reads YYREEE (reference sequence). The DNA of the CDR3 is TGTGCCAGCAGCGGGGAGAGGACAGGACCTAACTATGGCTACACCTTC. It is translated as CASSGERTGPNYGYTF.

This clone is a singleton in its sample. The CDR3 DNA sequence: TGTGCCAGCGGCACGGGACAGTTAAATTCACCCCTCCACTTT. It codes for CASGTGQLNSPLHF. The gene calls are TRBV7-9 and TRBJ1-6, with 7 nucleotides matching TRBD1. With 8 bases clipped from V and 7 bases from J, the junction kept 8 bases outside the gene matches. In germline, CDR1 is SEHNR, CDR2 FQNEAQ (reference sequence). CDR3 length: 14 amino acids.